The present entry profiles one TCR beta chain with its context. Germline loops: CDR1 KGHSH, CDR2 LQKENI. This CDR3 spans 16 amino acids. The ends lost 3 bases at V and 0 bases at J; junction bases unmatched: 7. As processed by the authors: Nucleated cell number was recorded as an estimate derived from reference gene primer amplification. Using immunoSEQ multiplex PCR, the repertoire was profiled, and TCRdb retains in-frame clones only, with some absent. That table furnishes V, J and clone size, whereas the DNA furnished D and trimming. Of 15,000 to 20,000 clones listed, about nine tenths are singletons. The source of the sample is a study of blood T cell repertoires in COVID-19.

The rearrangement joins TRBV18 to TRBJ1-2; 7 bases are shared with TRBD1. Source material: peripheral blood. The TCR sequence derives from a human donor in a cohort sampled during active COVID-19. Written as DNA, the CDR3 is TGTGCCAGCTCACCGACAGGGACAATAGCTAACTATGGCTACACCTTC. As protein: CASSPTGTIANYGYTF.